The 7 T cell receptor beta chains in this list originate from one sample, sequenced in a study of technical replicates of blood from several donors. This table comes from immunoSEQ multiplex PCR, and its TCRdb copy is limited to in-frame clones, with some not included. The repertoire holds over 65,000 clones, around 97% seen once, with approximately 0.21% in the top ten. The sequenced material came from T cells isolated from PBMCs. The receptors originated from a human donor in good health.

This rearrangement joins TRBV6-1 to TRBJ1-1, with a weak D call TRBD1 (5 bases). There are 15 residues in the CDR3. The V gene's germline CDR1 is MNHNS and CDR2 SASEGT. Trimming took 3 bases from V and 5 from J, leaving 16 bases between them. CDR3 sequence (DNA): TGTGCCAGCAGTGAGATGGAGCCAGGGAAAACTGAAGCTTTCTTT. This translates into CASSEMEPGKTEAFF.

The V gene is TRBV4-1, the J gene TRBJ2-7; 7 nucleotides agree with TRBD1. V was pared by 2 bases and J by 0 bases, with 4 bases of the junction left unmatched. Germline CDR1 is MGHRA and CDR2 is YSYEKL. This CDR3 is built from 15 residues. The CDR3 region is CASSQRQGNSYEQYF. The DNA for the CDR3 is TGCGCCAGCAGCCAACGACAGGGAAACTCCTACGAGCAGTACTTC.

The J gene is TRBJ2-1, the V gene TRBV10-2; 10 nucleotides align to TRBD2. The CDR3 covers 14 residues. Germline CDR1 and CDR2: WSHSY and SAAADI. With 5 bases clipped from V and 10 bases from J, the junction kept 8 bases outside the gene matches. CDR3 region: CASSPLAGVWEQFF. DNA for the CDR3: TGCGCCAGCAGTCCTCTAGCGGGAGTATGGGAGCAGTTCTTC.

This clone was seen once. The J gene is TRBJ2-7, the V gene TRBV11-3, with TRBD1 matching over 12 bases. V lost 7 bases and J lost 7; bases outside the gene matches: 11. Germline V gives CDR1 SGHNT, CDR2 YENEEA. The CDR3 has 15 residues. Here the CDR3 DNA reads TGTGCCAGCATCCCCCCGGGACAGGGGGCGAAGGAGCAGTACTTC. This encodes CASIPPGQGAKEQYF.

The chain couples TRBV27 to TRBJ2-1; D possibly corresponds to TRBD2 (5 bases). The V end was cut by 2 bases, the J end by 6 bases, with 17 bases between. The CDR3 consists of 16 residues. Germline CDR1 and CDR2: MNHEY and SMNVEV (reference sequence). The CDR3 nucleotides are TGTGCCAGCAGTTTAGGTCGGCTAGCCCCCTTCAATGAGCAGTTCTTC. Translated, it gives CASSLGRLAPFNEQFF.

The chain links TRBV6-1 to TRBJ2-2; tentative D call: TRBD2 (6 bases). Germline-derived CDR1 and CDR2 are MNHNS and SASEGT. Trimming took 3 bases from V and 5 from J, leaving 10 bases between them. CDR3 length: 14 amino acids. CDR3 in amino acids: CASSEWRETGELFF. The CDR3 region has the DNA TGTGCCAGCAGTGAGTGGCGGGAAACCGGGGAGCTGTTTTTT.

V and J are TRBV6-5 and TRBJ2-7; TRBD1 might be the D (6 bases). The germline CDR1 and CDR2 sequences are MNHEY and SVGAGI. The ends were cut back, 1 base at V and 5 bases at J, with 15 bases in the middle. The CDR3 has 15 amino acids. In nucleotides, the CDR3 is TGTGCCAGCAGTTACTTCGGGACACCGGACGACGAGCAGTACTTC. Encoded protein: CASSYFGTPDDEQYF.